This TCR beta chain was captured by sequencing in a study of metastatic and nonmetastatic thyroid tumors. In the study overall: Repertoire comparisons spanned blood and tumor or nodule tissue from malignant and benign thyroid patients.

Patients were all untreated before their thyroid surgery. MiXCR was used by TCRdb to re-call the PCR reads. The data hold about 7,400 clones, with roughly 28% observed a single time. Study-level results: Patients with malignant thyroid tumors reportedly had significantly higher TCR beta diversity than those with benign nodules, in blood and tumor.

With respect to this clone: The antigen remains undetermined.

Sample: adjacent normal tissue. This sequence originates from a male donor with papillary thyroid cancer or a benign thyroid nodule (not recorded which). Some clones in this sample may be carry-over from other donors' samples.

CDR3 residues: CAWSRGARAYEQYF. The CDR3 DNA reads TGTGCCTGGAGTAGAGGGGCCAGAGCCTACGAGCAGTACTTC. V gene TRBV30 combines with J gene TRBJ2-7; D is possibly TRBD1 or TRBD2 (5 bases each). Trimming took off 2 bases at V and 2 bases at J, with 13 bases between the two ends. CDR3 length: 14 amino acids. Germline values: CDR1 GTSNPN, CDR2 SVGIG (reference sequence).